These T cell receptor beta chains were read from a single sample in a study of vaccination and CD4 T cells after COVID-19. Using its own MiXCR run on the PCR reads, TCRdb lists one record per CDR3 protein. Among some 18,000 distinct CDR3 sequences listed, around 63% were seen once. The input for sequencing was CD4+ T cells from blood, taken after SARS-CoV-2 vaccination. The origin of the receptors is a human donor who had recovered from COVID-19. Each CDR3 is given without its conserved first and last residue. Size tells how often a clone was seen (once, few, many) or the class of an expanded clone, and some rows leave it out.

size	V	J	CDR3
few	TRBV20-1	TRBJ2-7	SGRPSFDEQY
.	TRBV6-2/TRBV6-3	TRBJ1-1	ASTRGRDTEAF
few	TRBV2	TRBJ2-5	ASSGAEHQETQY
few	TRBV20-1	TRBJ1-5	GIQGVFGNQPQH
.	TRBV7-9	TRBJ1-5	ASSQVYQYNQPQH
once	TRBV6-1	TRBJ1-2	ASRHGRGGYGYT
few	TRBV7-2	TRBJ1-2	ASSSGGDNYGYT
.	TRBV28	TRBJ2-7	ASSSPPGRRTYEQY
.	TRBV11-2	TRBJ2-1	ASSPVSGRLPEGF
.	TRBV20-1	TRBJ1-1	SAGRKDEAF
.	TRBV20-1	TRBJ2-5	SVSSRLAGPQETQY
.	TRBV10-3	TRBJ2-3	AISESNYFDSDYTDTQY
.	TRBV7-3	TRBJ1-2	ASSPPLTATEGYT
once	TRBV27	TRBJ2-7	ASSVRDRDSEQY
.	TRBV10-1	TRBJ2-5	ASSDTYLRDKETQY
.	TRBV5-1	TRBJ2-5	ASSRGLAGGPSEETQY
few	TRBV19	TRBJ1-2	ASSPAGGRGYGYT